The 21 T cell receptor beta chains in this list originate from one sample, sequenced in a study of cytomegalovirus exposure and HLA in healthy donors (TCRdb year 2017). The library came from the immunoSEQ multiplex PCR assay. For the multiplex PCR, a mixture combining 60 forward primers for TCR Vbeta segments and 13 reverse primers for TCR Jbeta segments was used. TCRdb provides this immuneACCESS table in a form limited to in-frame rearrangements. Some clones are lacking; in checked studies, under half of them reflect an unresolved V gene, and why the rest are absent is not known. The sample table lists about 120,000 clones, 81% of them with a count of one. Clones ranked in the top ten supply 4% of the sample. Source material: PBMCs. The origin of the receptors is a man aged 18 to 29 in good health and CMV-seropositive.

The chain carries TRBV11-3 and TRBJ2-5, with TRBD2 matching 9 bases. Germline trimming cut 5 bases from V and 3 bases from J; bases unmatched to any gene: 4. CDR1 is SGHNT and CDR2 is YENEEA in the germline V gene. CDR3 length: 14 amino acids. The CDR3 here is CASSPGGGEETQYF. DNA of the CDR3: TGTGCCAGCAGCCCCGGCGGGGGGGAAGAGACCCAGTACTTC.

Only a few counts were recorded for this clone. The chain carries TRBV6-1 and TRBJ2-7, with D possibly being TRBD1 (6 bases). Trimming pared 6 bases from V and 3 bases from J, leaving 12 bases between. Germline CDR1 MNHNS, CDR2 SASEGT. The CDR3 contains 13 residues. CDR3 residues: CASRSDRFYEQYF. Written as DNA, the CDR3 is TGTGCCAGCAGGAGCGACAGGTTCTACGAGCAGTACTTC.

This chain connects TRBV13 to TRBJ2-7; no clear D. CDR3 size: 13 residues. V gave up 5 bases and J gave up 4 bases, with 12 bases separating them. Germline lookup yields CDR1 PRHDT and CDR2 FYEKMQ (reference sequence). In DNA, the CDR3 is TGTGCCAGCAGCCGGAACCAGGCATACGAGCAGTACTTC. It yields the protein CASSRNQAYEQYF.

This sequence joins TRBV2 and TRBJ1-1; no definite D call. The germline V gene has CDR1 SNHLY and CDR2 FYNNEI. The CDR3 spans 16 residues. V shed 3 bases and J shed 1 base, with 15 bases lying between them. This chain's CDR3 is CASSDSGPTGNTEAFF. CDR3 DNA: TGTGCCAGCAGTGATTCGGGTCCGACGGGGAACACTGAAGCTTTCTTT.

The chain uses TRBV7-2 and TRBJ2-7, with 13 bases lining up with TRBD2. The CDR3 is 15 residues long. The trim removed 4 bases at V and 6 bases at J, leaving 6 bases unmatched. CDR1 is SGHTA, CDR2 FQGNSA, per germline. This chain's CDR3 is CASSSRTSGSGEQYF. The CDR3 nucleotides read TGTGCCAGCAGCTCTCGGACTAGCGGGAGTGGCGAGCAGTACTTC.

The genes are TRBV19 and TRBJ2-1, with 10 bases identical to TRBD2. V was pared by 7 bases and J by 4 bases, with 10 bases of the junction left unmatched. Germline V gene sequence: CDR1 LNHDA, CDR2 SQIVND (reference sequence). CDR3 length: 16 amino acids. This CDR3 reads CASKRGLAGDYNEQFF. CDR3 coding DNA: TGTGCCAGTAAGAGGGGGCTAGCGGGGGATTACAATGAGCAGTTCTTC.

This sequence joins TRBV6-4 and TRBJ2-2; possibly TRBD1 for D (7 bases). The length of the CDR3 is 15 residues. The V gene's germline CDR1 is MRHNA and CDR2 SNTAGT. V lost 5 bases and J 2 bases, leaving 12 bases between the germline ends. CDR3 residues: CASSPQGGNTGELFF. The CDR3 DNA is TGTGCCAGCAGTCCTCAGGGGGGAAACACCGGGGAGCTGTTTTTT.

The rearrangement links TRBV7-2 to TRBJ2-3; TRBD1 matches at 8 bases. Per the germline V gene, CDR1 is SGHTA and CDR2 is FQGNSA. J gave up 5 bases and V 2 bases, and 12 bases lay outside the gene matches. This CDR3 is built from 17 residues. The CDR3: CASSLSLGGTGGDTQYF. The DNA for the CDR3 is TGTGCCAGCAGCTTATCTCTTGGGGGTACAGGGGGAGATACGCAGTATTTT.

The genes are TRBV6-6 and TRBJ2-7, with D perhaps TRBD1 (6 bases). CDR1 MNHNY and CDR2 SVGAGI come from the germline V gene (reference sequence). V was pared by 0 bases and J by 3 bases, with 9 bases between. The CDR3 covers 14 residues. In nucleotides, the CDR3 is TGTGCCAGCAGTTACTCGAAACAGGGCTACGAGCAGTACTTC. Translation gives CASSYSKQGYEQYF.

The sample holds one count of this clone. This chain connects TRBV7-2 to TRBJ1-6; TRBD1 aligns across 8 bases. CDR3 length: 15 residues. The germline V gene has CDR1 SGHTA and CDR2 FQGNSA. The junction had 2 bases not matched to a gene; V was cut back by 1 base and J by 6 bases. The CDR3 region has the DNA TGTGCCAGCAGCTTAGAGGGACAGGTTAATTCACCCCTCCACTTT. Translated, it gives CASSLEGQVNSPLHF.

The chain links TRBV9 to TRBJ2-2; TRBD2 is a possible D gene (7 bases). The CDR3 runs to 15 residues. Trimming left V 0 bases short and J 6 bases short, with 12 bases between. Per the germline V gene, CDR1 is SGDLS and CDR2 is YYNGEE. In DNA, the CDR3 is TGTGCCAGCAGCGTAGTCGGGGGGCTTGCCGGGGAGCTGTTTTTT. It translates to CASSVVGGLAGELFF.

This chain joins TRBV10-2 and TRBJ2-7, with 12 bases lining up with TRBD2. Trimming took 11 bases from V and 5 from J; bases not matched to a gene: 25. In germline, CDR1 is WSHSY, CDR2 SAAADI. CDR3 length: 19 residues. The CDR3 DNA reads TGCGCCGGCGCGGCTCCCGAAGATCGGACTAGCGGGATATTCAACGAGCAGTACTTC. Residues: CAGAAPEDRTSGIFNEQYF.

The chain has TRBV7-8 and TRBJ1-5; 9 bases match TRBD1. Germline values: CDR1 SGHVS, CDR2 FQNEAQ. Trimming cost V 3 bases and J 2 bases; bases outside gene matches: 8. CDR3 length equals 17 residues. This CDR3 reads CASSFTGTGFGNQPQHF. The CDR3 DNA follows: TGTGCCAGCAGCTTTACCGGGACAGGGTTTGGCAATCAGCCCCAGCATTTT. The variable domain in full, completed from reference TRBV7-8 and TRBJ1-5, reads GAGVSQSPRYKVAKRGQDVALRCDPISGHVSLFWYQQALGQGPEFLTYFQNEAQLDKSGLPSDRFFAERPEGSVSTLKIQRTQQEDSAVYLCASSFTGTGFGNQPQHFGDGTRLSIL.

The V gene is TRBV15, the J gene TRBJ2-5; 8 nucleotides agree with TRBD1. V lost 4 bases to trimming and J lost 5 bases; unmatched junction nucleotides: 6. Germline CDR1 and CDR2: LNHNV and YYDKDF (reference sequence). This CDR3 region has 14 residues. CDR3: CATSTRQGTETQYF. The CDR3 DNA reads TGTGCCACCAGCACCAGACAGGGGACGGAGACCCAGTACTTC.

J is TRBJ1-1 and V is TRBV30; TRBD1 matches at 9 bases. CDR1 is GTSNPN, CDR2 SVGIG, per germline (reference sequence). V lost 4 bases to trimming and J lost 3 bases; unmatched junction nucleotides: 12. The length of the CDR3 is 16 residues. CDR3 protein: CAWNMSPGTGYTEAFF. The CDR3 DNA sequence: TGTGCCTGGAACATGAGCCCCGGGACAGGGTACACTGAAGCTTTCTTT.

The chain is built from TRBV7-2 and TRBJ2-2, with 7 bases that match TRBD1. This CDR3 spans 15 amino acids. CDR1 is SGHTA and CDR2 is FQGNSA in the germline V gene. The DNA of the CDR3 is TGTGCGGCACCCGACAGGGTAGCTAAAACCGGGGAGCTGTTTTTT. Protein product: CAAPDRVAKTGELFF.

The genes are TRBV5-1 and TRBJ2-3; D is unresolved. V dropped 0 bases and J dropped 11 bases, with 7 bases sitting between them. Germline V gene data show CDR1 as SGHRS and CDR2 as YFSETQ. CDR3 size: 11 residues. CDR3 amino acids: CASSLGIEQYF. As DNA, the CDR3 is TGCGCCAGCAGCTTGGGTATAGAGCAGTATTTT.

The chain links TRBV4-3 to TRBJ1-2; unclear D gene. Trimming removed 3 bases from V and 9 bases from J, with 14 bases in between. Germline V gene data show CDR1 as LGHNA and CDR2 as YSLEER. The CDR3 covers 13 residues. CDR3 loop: CASSHAIGERYTF. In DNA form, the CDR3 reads TGCGCCAGCAGCCATGCAATTGGTGAGCGCTACACCTTC.

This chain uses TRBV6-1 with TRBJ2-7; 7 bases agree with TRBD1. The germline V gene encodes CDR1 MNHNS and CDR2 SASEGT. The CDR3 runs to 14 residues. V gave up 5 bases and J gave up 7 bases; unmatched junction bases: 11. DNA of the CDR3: TGTGCCAGCAGTCCCTTGGGACAGACGGGGGAGCAGTACTTC. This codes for CASSPLGQTGEQYF.

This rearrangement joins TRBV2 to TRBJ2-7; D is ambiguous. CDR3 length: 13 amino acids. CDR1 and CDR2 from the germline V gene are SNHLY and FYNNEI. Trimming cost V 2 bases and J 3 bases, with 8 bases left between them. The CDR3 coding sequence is TGTGCCAGCAGTGAATTGCGGATCTACGAGCAGTACTTC. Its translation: CASSELRIYEQYF.

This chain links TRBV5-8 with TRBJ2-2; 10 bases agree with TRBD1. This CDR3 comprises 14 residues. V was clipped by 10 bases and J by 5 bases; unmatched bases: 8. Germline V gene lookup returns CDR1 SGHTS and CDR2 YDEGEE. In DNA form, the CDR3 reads TGTGCCGCGGACAGGGGGATAAGAACCGGGGAGCTGTTTTTT. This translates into CAADRGIRTGELFF.